This is a list of T cell receptor beta chains from one sample in a study of Graves' ophthalmopathy and Graves' hyperthyroidism. Each CDR3 protein gets one entry after TCRdb re-called the multiplex PCR reads with MiXCR. The sample yields hundreds of thousands of distinct CDR3 sequences, 35% to 50% seen once. Sequenced: peripheral blood. These receptors were taken from an adult man with Graves' ophthalmopathy. The CDR3 runs from the conserved cysteine through the conserved F or W. A D gene is named only where the DNA matches it firmly. The size entry is marked missing in some rows and otherwise reads once, few, many or a size class.

clone size,J gene,V gene,D gene,CDR3 DNA,CDR3 protein
.,TRBJ2-2,TRBV25-1,.,TGTGCCAGGAGCGTAGGAGTCGGTGTCGGGGAGCTGTTTTTT,CARSVGVGVGELFF
.,TRBJ2-7,TRBV5-5,.,TGTGCCAGCAGCCCGACCGACAAAGCGTCCTACGAGCAGTACTTC,CASSPTDKASYEQYF
.,TRBJ2-6,TRBV10-3,TRBD1,TGTGCCAGCAGTTTGGACAGGGGGCTAGGAGGGGCCAACGTCCTGACTTTC,CASSLDRGLGGANVLTF
.,TRBJ2-5,TRBV3-1,TRBD1,TGTGCCAGCAGTGAACAGGGGTCGGAGACCCAGTACTTC,CASSEQGSETQYF
.,TRBJ1-1,TRBV10-3,TRBD1,TGTGCCATCAGTGAAGGGACAGGGAGGACTGAAGCTTTCTTT,CAISEGTGRTEAFF
.,TRBJ1-2,TRBV6-5,.,TGTGCCAGCAGTTACTCGGCAGTTGGAAATGGCTACACCTTC,CASSYSAVGNGYTF
.,TRBJ2-2,TRBV25-1,.,TGTGCCAGCAGTTACTTGGCCGGGATAGGGAGGCCCGGGGAGCTGTTTTTT,CASSYLAGIGRPGELFF
few,TRBJ2-5,TRBV7-9,.,TGTGCCAGCAGCCTATACCCAGGAAAGGAGACCCAGTACTTC,CASSLYPGKETQYF
many,TRBJ1-1,TRBV2,TRBD1,TGTGCCAGCAGTGACTTGGACAGGGGGCGGACTGAAGCTTTCTTT,CASSDLDRGRTEAFF
few,TRBJ2-7,TRBV3-1,.,TGTGCCAGCAGCCAAGATTTATGGTACGAGCAGTACTTC,CASSQDLWYEQYF
.,TRBJ1-1,TRBV5-1,.,TGCGCCAGCGCAGGGGATGAAGCTTTCTTT,CASAGDEAFF
few,TRBJ2-6,TRBV7-3,TRBD1,TGTGCCAGCAGCTGGACAGGGGGCGCCAACTCTGGGGCCAACGTCCTGACTTTC,CASSWTGGANSGANVLTF
many,TRBJ1-4,TRBV10-1,.,TGCGCCAGCAGTGAGTCGCTAGTCTCCGAAAAACTGTTTTTT,CASSESLVSEKLFF
.,TRBJ1-1,TRBV29-1,TRBD1,TGCAGCGTTGTTCAACGGCAGGGGGGCACTGAAGCTTTCTTT,CSVVQRQGGTEAFF
.,TRBJ1-6,TRBV7-9,.,TGTGCCAGCAGGGACACAGGGTTAGATTCACCCCTCCGCTTT,CASRDTGLDSPLRF
few,TRBJ2-7,TRBV10-3,.,TGTGCCAGTGACTACGACGAGCAGTACTTC,CASDYDEQYF
once,TRBJ2-7,TRBV7-6,TRBD1,TGTGCCAGCAGCCAACAGGGGTCTCGGGAGCAGTACTTC,CASSQQGSREQYF
.,TRBJ1-5,TRBV7-9,.,TGTGCCAGCAGCTTGTTTTCCGGAAATCAGCCCCAGCATTTT,CASSLFSGNQPQHF
few,TRBJ1-1,TRBV6-6,.,TGTGCCAGCAGTTACAGGGGCTCGAACACTGAAGCTTTCTTT,CASSYRGSNTEAFF
many,TRBJ2-5,TRBV2,.,TGTGCCAGCAGTGAAATGTCAGAGACCCAGTACTTC,CASSEMSETQYF
few,TRBJ1-1,TRBV20-1,.,TGCAGTGCTACCCCGGACAGAATCACTGAAGCTTTCTTT,CSATPDRITEAFF
.,TRBJ1-4,TRBV20-1,TRBD1,TGCAGTGCTAGAAACCCTACAGGGGGAAGATATGAAAAACTGTTTTTT,CSARNPTGGRYEKLFF
many,TRBJ1-3,TRBV29-1,.,TGCAGCGGGACCTCGACAGTTGGAAACACCATATATTTT,CSGTSTVGNTIYF
many,TRBJ1-2,TRBV19,.,TGTGCCAGTAATGGGGGGATTGATGGCTACACCTTC,CASNGGIDGYTF
few,TRBJ1-2,TRBV2,TRBD1,TGTGCCAGCTCAACTCGACAGGGTGATGGCTACACCTTC,CASSTRQGDGYTF
many,TRBJ2-5,TRBV25-1,TRBD2,TGTGCCAGCAGTCGACTAGCGGGGGGGGGGGAGACCCAGTACTTC,CASSRLAGGGETQYF
.,TRBJ1-5,TRBV19,.,TGTGCCAGTAGTATCTGGGGGGGGTTTAATCAGCCCCAGCATTTT,CASSIWGGFNQPQHF
.,TRBJ1-6,TRBV6-5,TRBD1,TGTGCCAGCAGTTACAATTTATACAGGGGAAATTCACCCCTCCACTTT,CASSYNLYRGNSPLHF
.,TRBJ2-3,TRBV5-6,.,TGTGCCAGCAGCTCCAGGCTACACACAGATACGCAGTATTTT,CASSSRLHTDTQYF
few,TRBJ1-2,TRBV10-3,.,TGTGCCAGCAGGAAGGGAATAGGGGGCTACACCTTC,CASRKGIGGYTF
few,TRBJ2-7,TRBV6-6,TRBD2,TGTGCCAGCAGTTACTCTCGGGAGGGACCGTCCTACGAGCAGTACTTC,CASSYSREGPSYEQYF
.,TRBJ2-7,TRBV20-1,.,TGCAGTGCCAAGACAGGAAACTACGAGCAGTACTTC,CSAKTGNYEQYF
.,TRBJ1-5,TRBV10-3,TRBD1,TGTGCCATCAAGGAGACAGGGGGTTCCAATCAGCCCCAGCATTTT,CAIKETGGSNQPQHF
few,TRBJ2-2,TRBV15,.,TGTGCCACCAGCAGAGATCAAAACACCGGGGAGCTGTTTTTT,CATSRDQNTGELFF
few,TRBJ1-6,TRBV19,.,TGTGCCAGTAGGGCCGGGGGGTCCTATAATTCACCCCTCCACTTT,CASRAGGSYNSPLHF
.,TRBJ2-7,TRBV7-8,.,TGTGCCAGCAGCTTAGGGGAGTTTAGTGAGCAGTACTTC,CASSLGEFSEQYF
.,TRBJ1-5,TRBV19,.,TGTGCCAGTACCCCCAACAGGCGGGGTAATCAGCCCCAGCATTTT,CASTPNRRGNQPQHF
.,TRBJ1-1,TRBV20-1,TRBD1,TGCAGTGCTGGGGACAGGGCGAACACTGAAGCTTTCTTT,CSAGDRANTEAFF
.,TRBJ2-7,TRBV20-1,.,TGCAGTGCCGGGAAGAAGAAGACAGTCCAGCAGTACTTC,CSAGKKKTVQQYF
many,TRBJ1-4,TRBV20-1,.,TGCAGTGCTAGAGATCTGGGGAGGAGGAATGAAAAACTGTTTTTT,CSARDLGRRNEKLFF
few,TRBJ2-3,TRBV15,TRBD2,TGTGCCACCAGCAGAGAGCTAGCGGGAGTGGCGGATACGCAGTATTTT,CATSRELAGVADTQYF
few,TRBJ2-7,TRBV7-9,.,TGCGCCAGCAGCCAAGATGAAGGGTTTCGGGAGTACTTC,CASSQDEGFREYF
few,TRBJ1-1,TRBV6-2/TRBV6-3,.,TGTGCCAGCAGTTACTCGGGTCAGAAATACACTGAAGCTTTCTTT,CASSYSGQKYTEAFF
many,TRBJ1-1,TRBV10-3,.,TGTGCCAGCAGTTACGACACGGGGGGCGCGAAGAACACTGAAGCTTTCTTT,CASSYDTGGAKNTEAFF
many,TRBJ1-1,TRBV10-3,.,TGTGCCATCACCCGCACAGGGAACACTGAAGCTTTCTTT,CAITRTGNTEAFF
.,TRBJ2-7,TRBV2,TRBD2,TGTGCCAGCAACAGCGCGGGGAGGGCTCCCTACGAGCAGTACTTC,CASNSAGRAPYEQYF
few,TRBJ2-2,TRBV10-2,.,TGCGCCAGCAATACAAACAGGGACACCGGGGAGCTGTTTTTT,CASNTNRDTGELFF
few,TRBJ1-3,TRBV19,.,TGTGCCAGTAGTATATGGGGGAACACCATATATTTT,CASSIWGNTIYF
.,TRBJ2-3,TRBV29-1,TRBD2,TGCAGCGTTGAACCTAGCGGATTCACAGATACGCAGTATTTT,CSVEPSGFTDTQYF
.,TRBJ1-1,TRBV29-1,.,TGCAGCGTTGCGTCAGGGGCTGGGGCCAACACTGAAGCTTTCTTT,CSVASGAGANTEAFF
.,TRBJ2-7,TRBV29-1,TRBD2,TGCAGCGTCGGTAGCGGGAGGTTGGCCTACGAGCAGTACTTC,CSVGSGRLAYEQYF
many,TRBJ2-5,TRBV29-1,.,TGCAGCGTTGAGACTATTTGGGATACCTCGCAAGAGACCCAGTACTTC,CSVETIWDTSQETQYF
many,TRBJ1-1,TRBV5-1,.,TGCGCCAGCAGCTTATACAGAGTAGTTGCTTTCTTT,CASSLYRVVAFF
.,TRBJ2-2,TRBV5-6,TRBD1,TGTGCCAGCAGCCCAACAGGGGGCGCGAACACCGGGGAGCTGTTTTTT,CASSPTGGANTGELFF